One and the same sample provided the 29 T cell receptor beta chains below, sequenced in a study of cytomegalovirus exposure and HLA in healthy donors. PCR employed 60 Vbeta and 13 Jbeta primers. Sequencing used immunoSEQ multiplex PCR; TCRdb keeps in-frame clones, though not all of them. The table shows under 250,000 clones, with almost 80% occurring only once. The sequencing input was PBMCs. These receptors all stem from a male donor in good health and CMV-seronegative.

This clone was counted a few times. CDR3 loop: CASSEYPPTAAKTFHEQYF. CDR3 nucleotides: TGTGCCAGCAGCGAATACCCCCCCACAGCCGCGAAGACCTTCCACGAGCAGTACTTC. The rearrangement uses TRBV14 and TRBJ2-7; D gene ambiguous. V dropped 5 bases and J dropped 5 bases, with 31 bases sitting between them. Germline-derived CDR1 and CDR2 are SGHDN and FVKESK. CDR3 length equals 19 residues.

The chain joins TRBV30 to TRBJ1-6; 7 nucleotides line up with TRBD1. The CDR3 extends over 13 amino acids. Germline assignment: CDR1 GTSNPN and CDR2 SVGIG (reference sequence). The V segment lost 5 bases and the J segment 9 bases; nucleotides outside the gene matches: 7. DNA for the CDR3: TGTGCCTGGGGGGAAGGGGGCAGTTCACCCCTCCACTTT. Protein product: CAWGEGGSSPLHF.

This chain joins TRBV27 and TRBJ1-2; TRBD1 agrees at 8 bases. J gave up 0 bases and V 5 bases, and 8 bases lay outside the gene matches. The CDR3 runs to 16 residues. From germline, CDR1 is MNHEY and CDR2 SMNVEV (reference sequence). CDR3 sequence (DNA): TGTGCCAGCAGTCCCCACCGGACAGGGACTAACTATGGCTACACCTTC. This gives the protein CASSPHRTGTNYGYTF.

The rearrangement uses TRBV19 and TRBJ1-3; 8 bases match TRBD1. The V and J ends lost 1 base and 2 bases, in that order; junction bases with no gene match: 16. Germline CDR1 and CDR2: LNHDA and SQIVND (reference sequence). This CDR3 region has 20 residues. As DNA, the CDR3 is TGTGCCAGTAGTATAGCTTCTTCCGGGACAGGAGGGCTAACTGGAAACACCATATATTTT. The encoded protein is CASSIASSGTGGLTGNTIYF.

V is TRBV19 and J is TRBJ1-4; the D is unclear. The CDR3 spans 13 residues. The V gene lost 4 bases and the J gene lost 11 bases, with 14 bases spanning the gap. Germline loops: CDR1 LNHDA, CDR2 SQIVND (reference sequence). The CDR3 DNA reads TGTGCCAGTAGTACTGACATACGAGAGAAACTGTTTTTT. Translated: CASSTDIREKLFF.

The V call is TRBV4-3, the J call TRBJ2-7; maybe TRBD2 (6 bases). The CDR3 has 16 residues. The V gene's germline CDR1 is LGHNA and CDR2 YSLEER. V lost 5 bases to trimming and J lost 2 bases, with 19 bases between them. CDR3 bases: TGCGCCAGCAGCGTGACGACCGGGACTCCCGCCTACGAGCAGTACTTC. It yields the protein CASSVTTGTPAYEQYF.

This clone has just a few counts. The chain is built from TRBV10-3 and TRBJ2-5; D might be TRBD1 (6 bases). The J call is doubtful: the DNA matches TRBJ2-7 better. CDR3 length: 15 amino acids. The germline V gene has CDR1 ENHRY and CDR2 SYGVKD. The CDR3 reads CAISESFNRAYEQYF. The CDR3 DNA is TGTGCCATCAGTGAGTCTTTCAACAGGGCCTACGAGCAGTACTTC.

The rearrangement joins TRBV6-5 to TRBJ1-1; D remains unclear. The CDR3 sequence is 14 residues long. Between the trimmed V and J ends, which lost 2 bases and 7 bases, there was a span of 14 bases. The V gene's germline CDR1 is MNHEY and CDR2 SVGAGI. The CDR3 sequence is CASSYPEPTGEAFF. CDR3 nucleotides: TGTGCCAGCAGTTACCCCGAGCCCACGGGTGAAGCTTTCTTT.

This clone occurred once. J is TRBJ2-2 and V is TRBV7-3; TRBD2 is a possible D gene (5 bases). Trimming took 5 bases from V and 6 from J, leaving 7 bases between them. Germline CDR1 SGHTA, CDR2 FQGTGA. The CDR3 runs to 12 residues. The DNA for the CDR3 is TGTGCCAGCAGCCTAGCTTCCGGGGAGCTGTTTTTT. As protein: CASSLASGELFF.

Concerning this clone: Other DNA sequences in this sample translate to the same CDR3. The V call is TRBV30, the J call TRBJ1-1; D remains ambiguous. This CDR3 comprises 11 residues. Trimming pared 3 bases from V and 6 bases from J, leaving 8 bases between. Germline-derived CDR1 and CDR2 are GTSNPN and SVGIG (reference sequence). The CDR3 loop is CAWSVGAEAFF. CDR3 coding DNA: TGTGCCTGGAGCGTCGGGGCTGAAGCTTTCTTT.

The chain couples TRBV5-6 to TRBJ1-1; no definite D call. The germline V and J ends were trimmed by 0 bases and 8 bases, with 5 bases remaining between them. The CDR3 spans 11 residues. Germline V lookup: CDR1 SGHDT, CDR2 YYEEEE. The CDR3 is CASSLGPEAFF. The CDR3 nucleotides are TGTGCCAGCAGCTTGGGGCCCGAAGCTTTCTTT.

The CDR3 reads CASSTGLAGATDTQYF. The CDR3 DNA reads TGTGCCAGCAGCACAGGACTAGCGGGGGCCACAGATACGCAGTATTTT. This chain links TRBV5-4 with TRBJ2-3; 13 bases align to TRBD2. CDR3 length: 16 residues. Germline values: CDR1 SGHNT, CDR2 YYREEE (reference sequence). J was trimmed by 2 bases and V by 4 bases; bases with no gene match: 4. Looking up the rest from reference TRBV5-4 and TRBJ2-3 gives the full variable domain: ETGVTQSPTHLIKTRGQQVTLRCSSQSGHNTVSWYQQALGQGPQFIFQYYREEENGRGNFPPRFSGLQFPNYSSELNVNALELDDSALYLCASSTGLAGATDTQYFGPGTRLTVL.

V and J are TRBV5-4 and TRBJ1-2, with 9 bases identical to TRBD1. The V segment lost 4 bases and the J segment 4 bases; nucleotides outside the gene matches: 11. CDR3 length equals 16 residues. The V gene's germline CDR1 is SGHNT and CDR2 YYREEE (reference sequence). CDR3 in amino acids: CASSPGLQGALYGYTF. CDR3 in DNA: TGTGCCAGCAGCCCCGGGCTACAGGGGGCACTCTATGGCTACACCTTC.

The CDR3 loop is CASSPLGNEQFF. Written as DNA, the CDR3 is TGTGCCAGCAGCCCACTCGGGAATGAGCAGTTCTTC. The gene calls are TRBV7-8 and TRBJ2-1, with D hard to call. This CDR3 contains 12 residues. The germline gives CDR1 SGHVS, CDR2 FQNEAQ. V was trimmed by 5 bases and J by 7 bases, leaving 9 bases between them.

V usage is TRBV19 and J usage is TRBJ2-5, with TRBD2 identical over 7 bases. CDR1 is LNHDA, CDR2 SQIVND, per germline (reference sequence). The V segment lost 0 bases and the J segment 7 bases; nucleotides outside the gene matches: 5. The CDR3 spans 14 residues. The CDR3 DNA follows: TGTGCCAGTAGTATAGATCATGGGGAGGGGACCCAGTACTTC. This gives the protein CASSIDHGEGTQYF.

The chain has TRBV28 and TRBJ1-2; D uncertain. Trimming pared 5 bases from V and 3 bases from J, leaving 13 bases between. Germline CDR1 is MDHEN and CDR2 is SYDVKM. There are 14 residues in the CDR3. The CDR3 sequence is CASSPSEIHYGYTF. CDR3 nucleotide sequence: TGTGCCAGCAGTCCCTCGGAGATACACTATGGCTACACCTTC.

This clone was seen a handful of times. V and J are TRBV6-5 and TRBJ2-1; D ambiguous. Germline CDR1 is MNHEY and CDR2 is SVGAGI. The CDR3 extends over 13 amino acids. V lost 4 bases to trimming and J lost 8 bases, with 12 bases between them. The CDR3 is CASSLPPTYEQFF. Here the CDR3 DNA reads TGTGCCAGCAGTTTACCCCCCACTTATGAGCAGTTCTTC.

This clone was detected once. The chain carries TRBV19 and TRBJ2-3, with 13 bases fitting TRBD2. The CDR3 totals 16 residues. Per germline, CDR1 LNHDA and CDR2 SQIVND (reference sequence). The J segment lost 5 bases and the V segment lost 8 bases, leaving 10 bases of the junction unmatched. The CDR3 protein is CASEAGTSGKGDTQYF. For the CDR3, the DNA is TGTGCCAGTGAGGCTGGGACTAGCGGGAAGGGAGATACGCAGTATTTT. Full variable domain (missing parts from reference TRBV19 and TRBJ2-3): DGGITQSPKYLFRKEGQNVTLSCEQNLNHDAMYWYRQDPGQGLRLIYYSQIVNDFQKGDIAEGYSVSREKKESFPLTVTSAQKNPTAFYLCASEAGTSGKGDTQYFGPGTRLTVL.

The genes are TRBV9 and TRBJ1-6, with 7 bases lining up with TRBD1. The CDR3 is made up of 15 amino acids. CDR1 SGDLS and CDR2 YYNGEE come from the germline V gene. The V and J ends lost 3 bases and 4 bases, in that order; junction bases with no gene match: 4. CDR3 nucleotide sequence: TGTGCCAGCAGCGCGAAGGGACAGTATAATTCACCCCTCCACTTT. This encodes CASSAKGQYNSPLHF.

This clone was found a few times. The chain is built from TRBV15 and TRBJ2-5; D is perhaps TRBD1 (6 bases). This CDR3 has 16 residues. Trimming took 2 bases from V and 4 from J, leaving 17 bases between them. CDR1 and CDR2 (germline): LNHNV, YYDKDF (reference sequence). CDR3 DNA sequence: TGTGCCACCAGCAGATTACAGGGAGCCCAAGGAGAGACCCAGTACTTC. Protein product: CATSRLQGAQGETQYF.

This clone has more than one count but fewer than ten. This chain uses TRBV2 with TRBJ2-7; TRBD1 aligns across 8 bases. The J segment lost 4 bases and the V segment lost 7 bases, leaving 12 bases of the junction unmatched. The germline V gene has CDR1 SNHLY and CDR2 FYNNEI. The CDR3 covers 15 residues. CDR3 amino acids: CASIQGARTGYEQYF. The CDR3 DNA sequence: TGTGCCAGCATCCAGGGGGCAAGAACCGGATACGAGCAGTACTTC.

The chain recombines TRBV2 with TRBJ2-7, with D possibly matching TRBD1 (7 bases). Germline V lookup: CDR1 SNHLY, CDR2 FYNNEI. The CDR3 length is 15 residues. Trimming removed 10 bases from V and 2 bases from J, with 21 bases in between. The CDR3 reads CAIQRGTASPYEQYF. The CDR3 region has the DNA TGTGCCATCCAGCGCGGGACAGCCTCTCCCTACGAGCAGTACTTC.

This clone has just one count. This chain joins TRBV20-1 and TRBJ2-1, with unresolved D. The CDR3 runs 11 residues. Trimming stripped 8 bases from V and 6 bases from J, with 11 bases between. Germline CDR1 reads DFQATT; CDR2 reads SNEGSKA (reference sequence). CDR3: CSPPLPNEQFF. CDR3 coding DNA: TGCAGTCCCCCTCTCCCCAATGAGCAGTTCTTC.

Written as DNA, the CDR3 is TGCGCCAGCAGCCAAGAGGATAGCGGGAGGTACGAGCAGTACTTC. Translation: CASSQEDSGRYEQYF. The rearrangement links TRBV4-3 to TRBJ2-7; 10 positions match TRBD2. Germline lookup yields CDR1 LGHNA and CDR2 YSLEER. The V and J ends lost 0 bases and 4 bases, in that order; junction bases with no gene match: 3. This CDR3 has 15 residues.

This clone came up once. The rearrangement uses TRBV29-1 and TRBJ2-5; 8 nucleotides agree with TRBD1. Germline V CDR1 and CDR2: SQVTM, ANQGSEA. The CDR3 contains 16 residues. J lost 2 bases, V lost 3 bases, and 11 bases had no gene match. CDR3 region: CSVDRDRRRPQETQYF. CDR3 DNA sequence: TGCAGCGTTGACCGGGACAGGCGACGACCTCAAGAGACCCAGTACTTC.

This clone has just one count. The chain couples TRBV28 to TRBJ2-1; possibly TRBD1 for D (6 bases). The CDR3 extends over 15 amino acids. CDR1 is MDHEN, CDR2 SYDVKM, per germline. V was cut by 4 bases and J by 5 bases, with 15 bases left in between. CDR3 in DNA: TGTGCCAGCAGTTCTCCGTGGCAGGGGAACAATGAGCAGTTCTTC. Its protein is CASSSPWQGNNEQFF.

Only a few counts were recorded for this clone. The V call is TRBV5-6, the J call TRBJ1-1; 7 bases map to TRBD1. The germline gives CDR1 SGHDT, CDR2 YYEEEE. With V trimmed by 0 bases and J by 3 bases, 8 bases remained unmatched. The CDR3 extends over 16 amino acids. CDR3 loop: CASSLGDSPWDTEAFF. The CDR3 DNA reads TGTGCCAGCAGCTTGGGGGACAGCCCTTGGGACACTGAAGCTTTCTTT.

This sequence joins TRBV6-1 and TRBJ1-1; TRBD1 agrees at 7 bases. Germline values: CDR1 MNHNS, CDR2 SASEGT. V was clipped by 6 bases and J by 0 bases; unmatched bases: 4. This CDR3 is built from 14 residues. CDR3 sequence: CASRPQGLNTEAFF. CDR3 DNA sequence: TGTGCCAGCAGACCACAGGGGCTGAACACTGAAGCTTTCTTT.

The V gene is TRBV19, the J gene TRBJ2-7; a weak D match, TRBD1 (6 bases). The V end lost 3 bases, the J end lost 2 bases, and 11 bases lay between the germline ends. Germline assignment: CDR1 LNHDA and CDR2 SQIVND (reference sequence). CDR3 size: 14 residues. The CDR3 nucleotides read TGTGCCAGTAGTATCCGGGACACAACCTACGAGCAGTACTTC. Protein product: CASSIRDTTYEQYF.